What follows are 6 T cell receptor beta chains derived from one specimen sequenced in a study of shared clonotypes between healthy human individuals. CD8 cells regarded as naive lacked CD45RO, were positively chosen for CCR7, and omitted terminally differentiated effector memory CD45RA+ cells. Profiling relied on immunoSEQ multiplex PCR, and the TCRdb table lists in-frame clones only, not all of them. The repertoire holds some 740,000 clones, with more than 85% as singletons. The sample comprised naive CD8+ T cells sorted from blood. The receptors derive from a man aged 25-45 years in good health.

V gene TRBV11-2 combines with J gene TRBJ2-2; TRBD1 might be the D (6 bases). The CDR3 is 16 residues long. Germline CDR1 SGHAT, CDR2 FQNNGV. The V end lost 0 bases, the J end lost 3 bases, and 11 bases lay between the germline ends. The CDR3 region is CASSLEPTGHTGELFF. CDR3 DNA sequence: TGTGCCAGCAGCTTAGAGCCGACAGGCCACACCGGGGAGCTGTTTTTT. Complete variable domain (other parts from reference TRBV11-2 and TRBJ2-2): EAGVAQSPRYKIIEKRQSVAFWCNPISGHATLYWYQQILGQGPKLLIQFQNNGVVDDSQLPKDRFSAERLKGVDSTLKIQPAKLEDSAVYLCASSLEPTGHTGELFFGEGSRLTVL.

The chain carries TRBV10-2 and TRBJ2-4; 7 bases map to TRBD1. CDR3 length equals 13 residues. J lost 9 bases, V lost 5 bases, and 7 bases had no gene match. Germline V gene data show CDR1 as WSHSY and CDR2 as SAAADI. This CDR3 is CASSQGNRGIQYF. CDR3 nucleotide sequence: TGCGCCAGCAGTCAGGGTAACAGGGGCATTCAGTACTTC.

This clone was picked up one time. The genes are TRBV5-8 and TRBJ2-2; 9 nucleotides align to TRBD1. CDR1 and CDR2 from the germline V gene are SGHTS and YDEGEE. J lost 2 bases, V lost 9 bases, and 11 bases had no gene match. The CDR3 spans 16 residues. The CDR3 sequence: CATLPRDRVNTGELFF. CDR3 in DNA: TGTGCCACTCTACCCAGGGACAGGGTTAACACCGGGGAGCTGTTTTTT.

The chain joins TRBV10-2 to TRBJ1-4, with 11 bases aligning to TRBD1. V lost 4 bases, J lost 8 bases, and 9 bases stayed unmatched. The CDR3 contains 16 residues. The germline gives CDR1 WSHSY, CDR2 SAAADI. The CDR3 reads CASSGSDRGLGEKLFF. CDR3 DNA: TGCGCCAGCAGTGGATCGGACAGGGGGCTTGGAGAAAAACTGTTTTTT.

This sequence joins TRBV19 and TRBJ2-7; weak D call: TRBD2 (5 bases). This CDR3 has 16 residues. V lost 5 bases and J 0 bases, leaving 17 bases between the germline ends. The germline V gene encodes CDR1 LNHDA and CDR2 SQIVND (reference sequence). The CDR3, as DNA: TGTGCCAGTAGTGAGCTGACGGACTGGCGCTCCTACGAGCAGTACTTC. As protein: CASSELTDWRSYEQYF.

The rearrangement joins TRBV28 to TRBJ2-1, with D maybe TRBD2 (5 bases). Trimming took off 7 bases at V and 5 bases at J, with 24 bases between the two ends. Germline values: CDR1 MDHEN, CDR2 SYDVKM. The CDR3 is 17 amino acids. The DNA of the CDR3 is TGTGCCAGCATGGGAGATCACGATCGTGGGAGCGACAATGAGCAGTTCTTC. This gives the protein CASMGDHDRGSDNEQFF.